The 21 T cell receptor beta chains reported below all come from one sample, sequenced in a study of T cell repertoires in cytomegalovirus infection. TCRdb analysed the reads with MiXCR anew, one entry per CDR3 protein. The profile shows 230,000 or so distinct CDR3 sequences, about 15% of them singletons. The sample comprised CD8+ T cells from PBMCs. The receptors were gathered from a human donor in good health (CMV status not recorded). Some clones in this sample may be carry-over from other donors' samples.

V and J are TRBV2 and TRBJ2-3, with unresolved D. The germline V gene has CDR1 SNHLY and CDR2 FYNNEI. This CDR3 spans 13 amino acids. Trimming removed 10 bases from V and 5 bases from J, with 16 bases in between. The CDR3 coding sequence is TGTGCCACCCTCCCCGCAGCCAGAGATACGCAGTATTTT. The encoded protein is CATLPAARDTQYF.

CDR3 sequence (DNA): TGTGCCAGCAGTGAATATGGGAACGAGCAGTACTTC. Its protein is CASSEYGNEQYF. This chain connects TRBV2 to TRBJ2-7; D is ambiguous. The CDR3 contains 12 residues. V was trimmed by 2 bases and J by 5 bases, leaving 7 bases between them. CDR1 and CDR2 (germline): SNHLY, FYNNEI. Full variable domain (outside the CDR3, taken from reference TRBV2 and TRBJ2-7): EPEVTQTPSHQVTQMGQEVILRCVPISNHLYFYWYRQILGQKVEFLVSFYNNEISEKSEIFDDQFSVERPDGSNFTLKIRSTKLEDSAMYFCASSEYGNEQYFGPGTRLTVT.

This clonotype appeared many times. The chain carries TRBV12-3 or TRBV12-4 and TRBJ1-2; 9 nucleotides match TRBD1. The CDR3 length is 13 residues. The junction had 10 bases not matched to a gene; V was cut back by 9 bases and J by 8 bases. CDR3 sequence (DNA): TGTGCCAGTAACGCACAGGGGGCTCCGGGCTACACCTTC. Its translation is CASNAQGAPGYTF.

The rearrangement joins TRBV7-2 to TRBJ1-5; 7 nucleotides line up with TRBD1. CDR3 size: 19 residues. V lost 1 base to trimming and J lost 2 bases; unmatched junction nucleotides: 14. Germline V lookup: CDR1 SGHTA, CDR2 FQGNSA. The CDR3 region is CASSLVVGTEVSGNQPQHF. CDR3 coding DNA: TGTGCCAGCAGCTTAGTGGTTGGGACAGAGGTGTCTGGCAATCAGCCCCAGCATTTT.

The gene calls are TRBV7-8 and TRBJ2-1, with 9 bases matching TRBD1. CDR3 length equals 16 residues. Trimming took 6 bases from V and 0 from J; bases not matched to a gene: 6. Germline CDR1 and CDR2: SGHVS and FQNEAQ. The CDR3 spells CASRPTGGGSYNEQFF. The CDR3 nucleotides read TGTGCCAGCAGGCCTACAGGGGGCGGCTCCTACAATGAGCAGTTCTTC. Full variable domain (remainder filled in from reference TRBV7-8 and TRBJ2-1): GAGVSQSPRYKVAKRGQDVALRCDPISGHVSLFWYQQALGQGPEFLTYFQNEAQLDKSGLPSDRFFAERPEGSVSTLKIQRTQQEDSAVYLCASRPTGGGSYNEQFFGPGTRLTVL.

The table lists this clonotype with a few counts. This chain links TRBV28 with TRBJ1-5; possibly TRBD1 for D (5 bases). The CDR3 is made up of 16 amino acids. Germline-derived CDR1 and CDR2 are MDHEN and SYDVKM. Between the trimmed V and J ends, which lost 6 bases and 5 bases, there was a span of 20 bases. The CDR3 DNA reads TGTGCCAGCAGCTGGGCCTTCGGGGGGGTAGATCAGCCCCAGCATTTT. As protein: CASSWAFGGVDQPQHF.

The chain is built from TRBV6-2 or TRBV6-3 and TRBJ1-2; D is ambiguous. Germline CDR1 is MNHEY and CDR2 is SVGEGT. V dropped 4 bases and J dropped 4 bases, with 19 bases sitting between them. This CDR3 has 16 amino acids. CDR3 amino acids: CASSFSGEGGSYGYTF. DNA of the CDR3: TGTGCCAGCAGTTTCTCCGGGGAGGGCGGGAGCTATGGCTACACCTTC.

In DNA, the CDR3 is TGTGCCAGCAGACCCGGCGGGGCCTACGAGCAGTACTTC. Translated, it gives CASRPGGAYEQYF. The chain joins TRBV7-9 to TRBJ2-7, with D possibly TRBD2 on 6 matching bases. The CDR3 consists of 13 residues. Trimming cost V 6 bases and J 2 bases, with 11 bases left between them. The germline V gene encodes CDR1 SEHNR and CDR2 FQNEAQ (reference sequence).

V usage is TRBV28 and J usage is TRBJ2-7; TRBD1 matches 9 bases. Germline lookup yields CDR1 MDHEN and CDR2 SYDVKM. The CDR3 sequence is 17 residues long. The junction had 7 bases not matched to a gene; V was cut back by 1 base and J by 0 bases. The CDR3 region has the DNA TGTGCCAGCAGTTTATTGTCCCGGACAGGGGCCTCCTACGAGCAGTACTTC. It specifies CASSLLSRTGASYEQYF. Together with reference TRBV28 and TRBJ2-7, the CDR3 gives the full variable domain: DVKVTQSSRYLVKRTGEKVFLECVQDMDHENMFWYRQDPGLGLRLIYFSYDVKMKEKGDIPEGYSVSREKKERFSLILESASTNQTSMYLCASSLLSRTGASYEQYFGPGTRLTVT.

This clonotype turned up a few times. The chain employs TRBV7-9 and TRBJ1-2; the D is unclear. This CDR3 is 12 amino acids long. The germline V gene has CDR1 SEHNR and CDR2 FQNEAQ (reference sequence). The germline V and J ends were trimmed by 6 bases and 8 bases, with 13 bases remaining between them. CDR3 loop: CASSSPPRGYTF. CDR3 in DNA: TGTGCCAGCAGTTCCCCCCCGCGAGGCTACACCTTC.

In DNA, the CDR3 is TGTGCCAGCAGCCCTGATCACTCCGGGACAGCTATCTACACCTTC. It codes for CASSPDHSGTAIYTF. The chain is built from TRBV6-5 and TRBJ1-2; 7 bases align to TRBD1. Germline V gene data show CDR1 as MNHEY and CDR2 as SVGAGI. The CDR3 sequence is 15 residues long. Germline trimming cut 6 bases from V and 10 bases from J; bases unmatched to any gene: 17.

A word on this clonotype: This may arise from a read error, as a much more abundant clone is one base away. This chain uses TRBV6-1 with TRBJ1-5, with TRBD1 as a possible D gene (5 bases). This CDR3 is 14 amino acids long. Trimming stripped 3 bases from V and 10 bases from J, with 16 bases between. Germline values: CDR1 MNHNS, CDR2 SASEGT. The CDR3 DNA reads TGTGCCAGCAGTGATATTGGGGGAGGTCATCCCCAGCATTTT. Its translation: CASSDIGGGHPQHF.

This clonotype appeared a few times. The chain uses TRBV2 and TRBJ2-3, with a tentative D call TRBD2 (6 bases). V was clipped by 6 bases and J by 3 bases, with 16 bases between them. Germline assignment: CDR1 SNHLY and CDR2 FYNNEI. This CDR3 is 15 amino acids long. The CDR3 DNA is TGTGCCAGCAGCTTACTTTGGAGGGGTACAGATACGCAGTATTTT. Protein: CASSLLWRGTDTQYF. Full variable domain (outside the CDR3, taken from reference TRBV2 and TRBJ2-3): EPEVTQTPSHQVTQMGQEVILRCVPISNHLYFYWYRQILGQKVEFLVSFYNNEISEKSEIFDDQFSVERPDGSNFTLKIRSTKLEDSAMYFCASSLLWRGTDTQYFGPGTRLTVL.

This clonotype was counted only a few times. The CDR3 spells CASSPNPDGTQYF. CDR3 DNA: TGTGCCAGCAGCCCGAACCCCGACGGTACCCAGTACTTC. The V and J genes are TRBV6-6 and TRBJ2-5; D unclear. Germline loops: CDR1 MNHNY, CDR2 SVGAGI (reference sequence). V was clipped by 6 bases and J by 8 bases, with 16 bases between them. This CDR3 is built from 13 residues.

This clonotype turned up a few times. The chain links TRBV6-5 to TRBJ1-2; unclear D gene. The germline V and J ends were trimmed by 8 bases and 6 bases, with 10 bases remaining between them. Looked up from germline, CDR1 is MNHEY and CDR2 is SVGAGI. The length of the CDR3 is 11 residues. Here the CDR3 reads CASEGRHGYTF. The CDR3 DNA reads TGTGCCAGCGAGGGTCGTCATGGCTACACCTTC.

This chain uses TRBV6-1 with TRBJ1-3, with TRBD1 matching 9 bases. With 7 bases clipped from V and 0 bases from J, the junction kept 13 bases outside the gene matches. In germline, CDR1 is MNHNS, CDR2 SASEGT. The CDR3 is 18 residues long. The CDR3 nucleotides are TGTGCCAGCAAGTGGACAGGGGATCCTCTGTTCTCTGGAAACACCATATATTTT. Translation: CASKWTGDPLFSGNTIYF.

At least ten counts were recorded for this clonotype. The V and J genes are TRBV7-8 and TRBJ1-5; 7 positions match TRBD1. J gave up 8 bases and V 1 base, and 5 bases lay outside the gene matches. Germline V lookup: CDR1 SGHVS, CDR2 FQNEAQ. This CDR3 contains 14 residues. CDR3 in amino acids: CASSLGGGRKPQHF. The CDR3 coding sequence is TGTGCCAGCAGCTTAGGAGGGGGCAGGAAGCCCCAGCATTTT.

This clonotype has just a few counts. This chain joins TRBV2 and TRBJ2-1; D not resolved. The CDR3 is 13 residues long. Trimming left V 5 bases short and J 7 bases short, with 12 bases between. The germline gives CDR1 SNHLY, CDR2 FYNNEI. The CDR3 loop is CASSPGPGNEQFF. CDR3 DNA sequence: TGTGCCAGCAGTCCTGGACCCGGTAATGAGCAGTTCTTC.

In this sample, this clonotype turned up a few times. This chain joins TRBV7-9 and TRBJ2-5; TRBD1 might be the D (5 bases). With 7 bases removed from V and 2 bases from J, the gap between germline ends came to 11 bases. The CDR3 is 13 residues long. From germline, CDR1 is SEHNR and CDR2 FQNEAQ (reference sequence). The CDR3 DNA follows: TGTGCCAGCATGGGGAAGGGGCAAGAGACCCAGTACTTC. Translated: CASMGKGQETQYF.

The V call is TRBV20-1, the J call TRBJ2-1; D is perhaps TRBD2 (5 bases). The CDR3 sequence is 13 residues long. CDR1 DFQATT and CDR2 SNEGSKA come from the germline V gene (reference sequence). Trimming removed 2 bases from V and 7 bases from J, with 12 bases in between. CDR3 residues: CSARMPTRNEQFF. The CDR3 bases are TGCAGTGCTAGAATGCCCACTAGAAATGAGCAGTTCTTC.

This clonotype was picked up a small number of times. The V gene is TRBV12-3 or TRBV12-4, the J gene TRBJ1-5, with D perhaps matching TRBD1 (6 bases). This CDR3 has 13 amino acids. V lost 6 bases to trimming and J lost 6 bases, with 12 bases between them. CDR3 residues: CASSPEGGQPQHF. The CDR3 DNA sequence: TGTGCCAGCAGCCCCGAGGGGGGTCAGCCCCAGCATTTT.